What follows are 13 T cell receptor beta chains derived from one specimen sequenced in a study of control samples from healthy donors and cancer patients. Sequenced by immunoSEQ multiplex PCR; TCRdb stores in-frame clones only, minus some. In the table there are 97,000 or so clones, approximately 90% of which are singletons. The material sequenced was blood. All receptors come from a woman between 18 and 29 years old in good health.

This chain connects TRBV4-1 to TRBJ1-1; a weak D match, TRBD1 (6 bases). Trimming pared 4 bases from V and 1 base from J, leaving 16 bases between. CDR1 and CDR2 (germline): MGHRA, YSYEKL. This CDR3 comprises 16 residues. CDR3 nucleotides: TGCGCCAGCAGCCTAGGCCGGGACATTACGAACACTGAAGCTTTCTTT. It is translated as CASSLGRDITNTEAFF.

The rearrangement joins TRBV7-9 to TRBJ2-3; D gene ambiguous. From germline, CDR1 is SEHNR and CDR2 FQNEAQ (reference sequence). This CDR3 spans 17 amino acids. Trimming removed 4 bases at V and 1 base at J, with 18 bases between. CDR3 DNA sequence: TGTGCCAGCAGCTCGCGCCTTGACCCGTGGGGCACAGATACGCAGTATTTT. The encoded protein is CASSSRLDPWGTDTQYF.

The V and J genes are TRBV5-1 and TRBJ2-7; the match to TRBD2 covers 11 bases. Germline V lookup: CDR1 SGHRS, CDR2 YFSETQ. The CDR3 totals 15 residues. V was clipped by 7 bases and J by 6 bases; unmatched bases: 12. CDR3 coding DNA: TGCGCCAGCCATATACTAGCGGGAGCATGGTCCGAGCAGTACTTC. As protein: CASHILAGAWSEQYF.

The genes are TRBV6-1 and TRBJ1-4; unclear D gene. The germline V gene encodes CDR1 MNHNS and CDR2 SASEGT. The V end was cut by 3 bases, the J end by 7 bases, with 6 bases between. CDR3 length: 12 amino acids. The CDR3 loop is CASSDESEKLFF. The CDR3 DNA reads TGTGCCAGCAGTGACGAGTCTGAAAAACTGTTTTTT.

This clone was seen only once. The chain has TRBV5-4 and TRBJ2-2, with D possibly TRBD2 on 6 matching bases. The CDR3 runs to 16 residues. Trimming took off 0 bases at V and 0 bases at J, with 9 bases between the two ends. The germline CDR1 and CDR2 sequences are SGHNT and YYREEE (reference sequence). The CDR3 DNA reads TGTGCCAGCAGCTTGGTCGGGAGAGCGAACACCGGGGAGCTGTTTTTT. Translation: CASSLVGRANTGELFF.

In this sample, this clone turned up once. This sequence joins TRBV10-1 and TRBJ1-1; D ambiguous. The CDR3 is made up of 12 amino acids. The germline CDR1 and CDR2 sequences are WNHNN and SYGVQD (reference sequence). V was clipped by 3 bases and J by 8 bases, with 10 bases between them. In nucleotides, the CDR3 is TGCGCCAGCAGTGAATCTCGAAAAGAAGCTTTCTTT. Amino acids: CASSESRKEAFF.

The chain joins TRBV11-3 to TRBJ1-1; a possible D gene is TRBD1 (5 bases). The V and J ends lost 3 bases and 6 bases respectively, with 14 bases between them. Looked up from germline, CDR1 is SGHNT and CDR2 is YENEEA. This CDR3 has 14 amino acids. CDR3 sequence: CASSFPRGGAEAFF. CDR3 in DNA: TGTGCCAGCAGCTTCCCTCGGGGGGGTGCTGAAGCTTTCTTT.

The chain joins TRBV5-1 to TRBJ2-7, with 7 bases aligning to TRBD1. V was clipped by 7 bases and J by 3 bases; unmatched bases: 10. The CDR3 contains 14 residues. Germline loops: CDR1 SGHRS, CDR2 YFSETQ. The CDR3 bases are TGCGCCAGCTCCCGGGACAGAATTTACTACGAGCAGTACTTC. Protein sequence: CASSRDRIYYEQYF.

Comment on this clone: This CDR3 is also generated by other DNA sequences in the sample. J is TRBJ2-7 and V is TRBV6-5, with 7 bases that match TRBD1. J was trimmed by 6 bases and V by 9 bases; bases with no gene match: 8. The length of the CDR3 is 12 residues. CDR1 MNHEY and CDR2 SVGAGI come from the germline V gene. CDR3 bases: TGTGCCAGTTCCGAAGGGGGCGTCGAGCAGTACTTC. It specifies CASSEGGVEQYF.

This chain uses TRBV6-5 with TRBJ2-7, with D perhaps TRBD1 (8 bases). This CDR3 spans 14 amino acids. With 5 bases removed from V and 4 bases from J, the gap between germline ends came to 15 bases. The germline gives CDR1 MNHEY, CDR2 SVGAGI. The CDR3 sequence is CASSRTGGGYEQYF. The DNA for the CDR3 is TGTGCCAGCAGTCGTACAGGGGGAGGGTACGAGCAGTACTTC.

V is TRBV6-2 or TRBV6-3 and J is TRBJ2-7; 7 bases fit TRBD2. The V segment lost 5 bases and the J segment 3 bases; nucleotides outside the gene matches: 7. CDR1 is MNHEY and CDR2 is SVGEGT in the germline V gene. This CDR3 region has 14 residues. CDR3: CASSASGDLYEQYF. The CDR3 DNA is TGTGCCAGCAGTGCTAGCGGCGACCTCTACGAGCAGTACTTC.

V is TRBV19 and J is TRBJ2-3; D gene unclear. Germline lookup yields CDR1 LNHDA and CDR2 SQIVND (reference sequence). The CDR3 has 13 amino acids. V was clipped by 4 bases and J by 5 bases, with 10 bases between them. The CDR3 DNA reads TGTGCCAGTAGTACGAGATCTCAAGATACGCAGTATTTT. The encoded protein is CASSTRSQDTQYF.

CDR3: CAWSDPEFEQYF. CDR3 bases: TGTGCCTGGAGTGACCCTGAATTCGAGCAGTACTTC. The chain links TRBV30 to TRBJ2-7; D is ambiguous. Germline-derived CDR1 and CDR2 are GTSNPN and SVGIG (reference sequence). V was clipped by 1 base and J by 6 bases, with 10 bases between them. There are 12 residues in the CDR3.